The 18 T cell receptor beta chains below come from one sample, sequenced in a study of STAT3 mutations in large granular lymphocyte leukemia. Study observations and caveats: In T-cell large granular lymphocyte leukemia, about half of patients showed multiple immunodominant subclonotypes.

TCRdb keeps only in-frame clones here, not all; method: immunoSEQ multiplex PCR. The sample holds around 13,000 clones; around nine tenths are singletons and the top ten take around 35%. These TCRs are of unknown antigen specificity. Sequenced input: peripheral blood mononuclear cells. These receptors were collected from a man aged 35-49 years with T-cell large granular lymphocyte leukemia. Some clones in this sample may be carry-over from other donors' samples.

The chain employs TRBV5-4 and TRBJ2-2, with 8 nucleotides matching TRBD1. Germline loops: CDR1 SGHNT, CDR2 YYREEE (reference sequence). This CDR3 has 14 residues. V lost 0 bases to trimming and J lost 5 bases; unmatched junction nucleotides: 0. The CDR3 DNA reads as TGTGCCAGCAGCTTGGGACAGGGGACCGGGGAGCTGTTTTTT. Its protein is CASSLGQGTGELFF.

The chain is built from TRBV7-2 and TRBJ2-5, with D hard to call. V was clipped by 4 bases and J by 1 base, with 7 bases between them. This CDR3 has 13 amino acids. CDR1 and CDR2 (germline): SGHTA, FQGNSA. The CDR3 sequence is CASSYRIQETQYF. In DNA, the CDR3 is TGTGCCAGCAGCTATAGAATCCAAGAGACCCAGTACTTC.

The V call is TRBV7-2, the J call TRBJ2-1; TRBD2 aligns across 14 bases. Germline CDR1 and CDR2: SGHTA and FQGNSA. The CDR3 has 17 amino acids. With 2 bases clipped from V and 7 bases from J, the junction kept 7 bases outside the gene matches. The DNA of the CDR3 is TGTGCCAGCAGCTTACGGTGGGGGACTAGCGGGGGAAATGAGCAGTTCTTC. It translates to CASSLRWGTSGGNEQFF.

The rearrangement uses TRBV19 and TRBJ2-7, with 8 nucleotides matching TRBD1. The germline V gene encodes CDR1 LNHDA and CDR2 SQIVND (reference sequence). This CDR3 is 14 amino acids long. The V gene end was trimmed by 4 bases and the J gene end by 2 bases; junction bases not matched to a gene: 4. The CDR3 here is CASSTGQGAYEQYF. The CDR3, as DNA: TGTGCCAGTAGTACCGGACAGGGAGCCTACGAGCAGTACTTC.

The CDR3 sequence: CASSAGSSSYNEQFF. Written as DNA, the CDR3 is TGTGCCAGCAGCGCGGGGTCGAGCTCCTACAATGAGCAGTTCTTC. The chain has TRBV9 and TRBJ2-1; weak D call: TRBD2 (5 bases). Germline V gene data show CDR1 as SGDLS and CDR2 as YYNGEE. V lost 3 bases and J 0 bases, leaving 10 bases between the germline ends. This CDR3 is 15 amino acids long.

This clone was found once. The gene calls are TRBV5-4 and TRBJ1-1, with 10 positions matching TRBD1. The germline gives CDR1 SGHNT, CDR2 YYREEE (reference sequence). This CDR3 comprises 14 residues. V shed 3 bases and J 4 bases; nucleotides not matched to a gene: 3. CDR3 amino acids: CASSWDRGGTEAFF. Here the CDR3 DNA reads TGTGCCAGCAGCTGGGACAGGGGCGGCACTGAAGCTTTCTTT.

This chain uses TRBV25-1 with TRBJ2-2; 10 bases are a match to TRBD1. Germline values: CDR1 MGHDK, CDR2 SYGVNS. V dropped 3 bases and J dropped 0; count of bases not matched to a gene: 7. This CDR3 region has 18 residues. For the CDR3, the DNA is TGTGCCAGCAGTGAGGGACAGGGGCCAACCGCGAACACCGGGGAGCTGTTTTTT. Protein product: CASSEGQGPTANTGELFF. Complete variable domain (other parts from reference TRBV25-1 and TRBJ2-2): EADIYQTPRYLVIGTGKKITLECSQTMGHDKMYWYQQDPGMELHLIHYSYGVNSTEKGDLSSESTVSRIRTEHFPLTLESARPSHTSQYLCASSEGQGPTANTGELFFGEGSRLTVL.

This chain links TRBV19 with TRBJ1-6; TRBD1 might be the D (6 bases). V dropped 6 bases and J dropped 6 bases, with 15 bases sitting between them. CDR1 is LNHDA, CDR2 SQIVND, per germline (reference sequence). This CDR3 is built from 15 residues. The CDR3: CASRAAQGGNSPLHF. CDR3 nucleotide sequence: TGTGCCAGTAGGGCCGCACAGGGTGGTAATTCACCCCTCCACTTT. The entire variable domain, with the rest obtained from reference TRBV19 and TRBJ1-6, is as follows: DGGITQSPKYLFRKEGQNVTLSCEQNLNHDAMYWYRQDPGQGLRLIYYSQIVNDFQKGDIAEGYSVSREKKESFPLTVTSAQKNPTAFYLCASRAAQGGNSPLHFGNGTRLTVT.

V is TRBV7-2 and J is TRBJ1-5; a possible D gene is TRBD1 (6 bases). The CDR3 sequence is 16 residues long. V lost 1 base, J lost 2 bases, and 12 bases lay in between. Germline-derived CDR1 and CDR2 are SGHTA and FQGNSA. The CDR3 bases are TGTGCCAGCAGCTTAGGGCCAGGGGAAGGCAATCAGCCCCAGCATTTT. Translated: CASSLGPGEGNQPQHF.

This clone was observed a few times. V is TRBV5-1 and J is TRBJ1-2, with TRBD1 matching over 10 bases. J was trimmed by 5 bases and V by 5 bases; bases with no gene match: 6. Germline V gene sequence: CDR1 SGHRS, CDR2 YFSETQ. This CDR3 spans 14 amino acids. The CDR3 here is CASRSGTGAYGYTF. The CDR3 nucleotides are TGCGCCAGCAGGTCTGGGACAGGGGCATATGGCTACACCTTC.

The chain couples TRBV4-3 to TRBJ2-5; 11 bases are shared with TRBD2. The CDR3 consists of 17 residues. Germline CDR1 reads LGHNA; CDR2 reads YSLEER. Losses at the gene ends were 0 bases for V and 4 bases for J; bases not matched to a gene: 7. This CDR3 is CASSQESVAGGRETQYF. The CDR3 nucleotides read TGCGCCAGCAGCCAAGAGTCAGTAGCGGGGGGGCGAGAGACCCAGTACTTC.

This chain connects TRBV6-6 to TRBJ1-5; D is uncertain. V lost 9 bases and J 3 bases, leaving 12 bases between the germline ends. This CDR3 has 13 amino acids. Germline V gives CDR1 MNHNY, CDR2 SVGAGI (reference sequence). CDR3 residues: CASTGRYNQPQHF. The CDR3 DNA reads TGTGCCAGTACTGGACGTTACAATCAGCCCCAGCATTTT.

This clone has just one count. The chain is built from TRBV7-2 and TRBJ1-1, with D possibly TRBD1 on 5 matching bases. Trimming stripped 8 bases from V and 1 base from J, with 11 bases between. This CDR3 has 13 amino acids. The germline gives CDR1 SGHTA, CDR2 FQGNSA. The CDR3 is CASYRLGNTEAFF. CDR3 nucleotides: TGTGCCAGCTACAGGTTGGGGAACACTGAAGCTTTCTTT.

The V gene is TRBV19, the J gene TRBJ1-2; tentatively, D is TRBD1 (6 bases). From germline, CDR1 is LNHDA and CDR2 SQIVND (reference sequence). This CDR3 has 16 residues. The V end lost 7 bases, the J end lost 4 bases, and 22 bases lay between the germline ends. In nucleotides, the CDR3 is TGTGCCAGTATTGGCAAGGCAGGGGATCTTTCCTATGGCTACACCTTC. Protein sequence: CASIGKAGDLSYGYTF.

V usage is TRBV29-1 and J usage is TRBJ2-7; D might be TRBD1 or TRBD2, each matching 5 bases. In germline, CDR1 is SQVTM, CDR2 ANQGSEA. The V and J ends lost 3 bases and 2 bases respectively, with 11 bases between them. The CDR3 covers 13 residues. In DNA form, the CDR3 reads TGCAGCGTTGAGCGAGGGGCGCCCTACGAGCAGTACTTC. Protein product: CSVERGAPYEQYF.

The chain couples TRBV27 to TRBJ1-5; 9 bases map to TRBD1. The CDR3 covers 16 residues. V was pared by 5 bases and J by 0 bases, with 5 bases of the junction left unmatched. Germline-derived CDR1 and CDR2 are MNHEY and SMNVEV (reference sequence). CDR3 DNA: TGTGCCAGCAGTAAGACAGGGGGAAATAGCAATCAGCCCCAGCATTTT. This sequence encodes CASSKTGGNSNQPQHF.

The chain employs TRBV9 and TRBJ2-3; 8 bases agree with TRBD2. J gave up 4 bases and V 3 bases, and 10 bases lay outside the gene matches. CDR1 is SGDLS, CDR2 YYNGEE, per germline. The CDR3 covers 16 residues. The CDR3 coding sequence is TGTGCCAGCAGCGCCTACGGGGGGGCCCGTGCAGATACGCAGTATTTT. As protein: CASSAYGGARADTQYF.

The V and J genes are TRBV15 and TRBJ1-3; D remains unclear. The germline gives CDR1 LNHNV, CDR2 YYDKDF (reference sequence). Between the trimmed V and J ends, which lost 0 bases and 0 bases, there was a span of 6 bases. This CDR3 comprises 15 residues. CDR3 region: CATSRERSSGNTIYF. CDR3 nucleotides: TGTGCCACCAGCAGAGAGAGGAGCTCTGGAAACACCATATATTTT.